The T cell receptor (beta chain) under discussion was sequenced for a study of blood T cell repertoires in COVID-19. Whole-study context: Acute-phase and convalescent COVID-19 samples originated in the United States, Italy and Spain.

Worth noting for this clone: This sample also contains other DNA sequences that code for the same CDR3.

Original data processing: Amplification from reference gene primers served as the basis for estimated nucleated cell counts. Libraries were prepared by immunoSEQ multiplex PCR; TCRdb keeps only in-frame clonotypes and omits some of them. The DNA was the basis for D and trimming; V, J and clone size are from that table. The sample records 100,000 to 150,000 clones, under 85% being singletons. The CDR3 contains 13 residues. Trimming left V 1 base short and J 1 base short, with 4 bases between. Germline V gene lookup returns CDR1 LGHDT and CDR2 YNNKEL (reference sequence). The TCR was taken from a middle-aged man with active or convalescent COVID-19. The J gene is TRBJ1-1, the V gene TRBV3-1 (or the pseudogene TRBV3-2); D is undetermined. The material sequenced was peripheral blood. The CDR3 reads CASSQGGNTEAFF. CDR3 DNA sequence: TGTGCCAGCAGCCAAGGAGGGAACACTGAAGCTTTCTTT.